These T cell receptor beta chains were read from a single sample in a study of blood T cell repertoires in COVID-19. Sequencing was performed with immunoSEQ multiplex PCR; in TCRdb, only in-frame clones are kept and a portion is missing. The sample includes 150,000 to 200,000 clones, 77% seen only once; the top ten take around 2.8%. Sample: peripheral blood. These receptors originate from a man aged 65 to 79 with acute or convalescent COVID-19. CDR3s include the opening cysteine and the closing phenylalanine or tryptophan. The D gene is left open where the match is weak. Rows may omit the clone size; those that give it use once, few, many or a size class.

v_gene: TRBV6-2/TRBV6-3; d_gene: NA; j_gene: TRBJ2-1; abundance: NA; CDR3nt: TGTGCCAGCAGTTTCGATCGGACTGGCAGCAATGAGCAGTTCTTC; CDR3aa: CASSFDRTGSNEQFF
v_gene: TRBV28; d_gene: NA; j_gene: TRBJ2-2; abundance: NA; CDR3nt: TGTGCCAGCAGCAGCCCCGCTAGGGGAAACACCGGGGAGCTGTTTTTT; CDR3aa: CASSSPARGNTGELFF
v_gene: TRBV15; d_gene: TRBD2; j_gene: TRBJ2-5; abundance: NA; CDR3nt: TGTGCCACCAGCAGAGAAGATCGTGGGCTAGCGGACCAGTACTTC; CDR3aa: CATSREDRGLADQYF
v_gene: TRBV14; d_gene: TRBD2; j_gene: TRBJ2-2; abundance: NA; CDR3nt: TGTGCCAGCAGCCCCCTAGGAGCGGGGGGGCCCACCGGGGAGCTGTTTTTT; CDR3aa: CASSPLGAGGPTGELFF
v_gene: TRBV3-1/TRBV3-2; d_gene: NA; j_gene: TRBJ1-4; abundance: few; CDR3nt: TGTGCCAGCAGCCAAGGACAGGCCTCCAATGAAAAACTGTTTTTT; CDR3aa: CASSQGQASNEKLFF
v_gene: TRBV11-3; d_gene: NA; j_gene: TRBJ2-2; abundance: once; CDR3nt: TGTGCCAGCAGCTTAGGGGCTAGCAACACCGGGGAGCTGTTTTTT; CDR3aa: CASSLGASNTGELFF
v_gene: TRBV23-1; d_gene: NA; j_gene: TRBJ1-3; abundance: NA; CDR3nt: TGCGCCAGCAGTCAATCTTGGGGCTTACCTGGAAACACCATATATTTT; CDR3aa: CASSQSWGLPGNTIYF
v_gene: TRBV6-1; d_gene: NA; j_gene: TRBJ1-3; abundance: few; CDR3nt: TGTGCCAGCAGTGAGAACACAGGGTTCTCTGGAAACACCATATATTTT; CDR3aa: CASSENTGFSGNTIYF
v_gene: TRBV10-3; d_gene: NA; j_gene: TRBJ2-3; abundance: NA; CDR3nt: TGTGCCATCAGTGAGGGGGCGGGAAGGACAGATACGCAGTATTTT; CDR3aa: CAISEGAGRTDTQYF
v_gene: TRBV5-1; d_gene: NA; j_gene: TRBJ2-5; abundance: NA; CDR3nt: TGCGCCAGCACCACTGGACTGGGTTTTGAGGAGACCCAGTACTTC; CDR3aa: CASTTGLGFEETQYF
v_gene: TRBV24-1; d_gene: TRBD1; j_gene: TRBJ2-1; abundance: NA; CDR3nt: TGTGCCACCAGTGGCGGGACAGGGGGCAGTGAGCAGTTCTTC; CDR3aa: CATSGGTGGSEQFF
v_gene: TRBV11-3; d_gene: NA; j_gene: TRBJ2-5; abundance: NA; CDR3nt: TGTGCCAGCAGCTATCCCGGGAGTTTTGAGACCCAGTACTTC; CDR3aa: CASSYPGSFETQYF
v_gene: TRBV6-5; d_gene: TRBD1; j_gene: TRBJ1-2; abundance: NA; CDR3nt: TGTGCCAGCAGTACGCACAGGGGGGACAACTATGGCTACACCTTC; CDR3aa: CASSTHRGDNYGYTF
v_gene: TRBV6-5; d_gene: TRBD2; j_gene: TRBJ2-7; abundance: NA; CDR3nt: TGTGCCAGCAGTTCGCGGACTAGCGGGAGTTCCTACGAGCAGTACTTC; CDR3aa: CASSSRTSGSSYEQYF
v_gene: TRBV4-1; d_gene: NA; j_gene: TRBJ2-5; abundance: NA; CDR3nt: TGCGCCAGCAGCTTATCCGGACTTCCTCGGGAGACCCAGTACTTC; CDR3aa: CASSLSGLPRETQYF
v_gene: TRBV9; d_gene: NA; j_gene: TRBJ1-1; abundance: few; CDR3nt: TGTGCCAGCAGCGTAGGGGCCTGGGGGGGCACTGAAGCTTTCTTT; CDR3aa: CASSVGAWGGTEAFF
v_gene: TRBV5-1; d_gene: NA; j_gene: TRBJ1-5; abundance: NA; CDR3nt: TGCGCCAGCAGCAGGAGGCCCCTCGGGGGATTGGGCAATCAGCCCCAGCATTTT; CDR3aa: CASSRRPLGGLGNQPQHF
v_gene: TRBV2; d_gene: NA; j_gene: TRBJ2-1; abundance: NA; CDR3nt: TGTGCCAGCAGCACGGGACTGGATCCAGATGAGCAGTTCTTC; CDR3aa: CASSTGLDPDEQFF
v_gene: TRBV19; d_gene: TRBD2; j_gene: TRBJ2-7; abundance: NA; CDR3nt: TGTGCCAGCGGGACTAGCGGACCCTACGAGCAGTACTTC; CDR3aa: CASGTSGPYEQYF
v_gene: TRBV19; d_gene: TRBD2; j_gene: TRBJ2-7; abundance: NA; CDR3nt: TGTGCCAGTAGTATAGGGACTAGCACCTCCTACGAGCAGTACTTC; CDR3aa: CASSIGTSTSYEQYF
v_gene: TRBV9; d_gene: TRBD2; j_gene: TRBJ2-7; abundance: NA; CDR3nt: TGTGCCAGCAGCTCAGGGACTAGCTACGAGCAGTACTTC; CDR3aa: CASSSGTSYEQYF
v_gene: TRBV25-1; d_gene: TRBD2; j_gene: TRBJ2-3; abundance: NA; CDR3nt: TGTGCCAGCAGCGGGGGGGCCGGGGCAGATACGCAGTATTTT; CDR3aa: CASSGGAGADTQYF
v_gene: TRBV7-2; d_gene: TRBD1; j_gene: TRBJ1-6; abundance: NA; CDR3nt: TGTGCCAGCAGTTACACCCCGGGACAGGGTCATTCACCCCTCCACTTT; CDR3aa: CASSYTPGQGHSPLHF
v_gene: TRBV7-2; d_gene: TRBD1; j_gene: TRBJ1-5; abundance: few; CDR3nt: TGTGCCACCGCCTCGACAGGGGGCAACAATCAGCCCCAGCATTTT; CDR3aa: CATASTGGNNQPQHF
v_gene: TRBV14; d_gene: TRBD2; j_gene: TRBJ2-1; abundance: few; CDR3nt: TGTGCCAGCAGCCAAGTGTATGGCGGGAGGGGTTCCTACAATGAGCAGTTCTTC; CDR3aa: CASSQVYGGRGSYNEQFF
v_gene: TRBV11-3; d_gene: NA; j_gene: TRBJ2-2; abundance: NA; CDR3nt: TGTGCCAGCAGCTCAAGCGGAACGAACACCGGGGAGCTGTTTTTT; CDR3aa: CASSSSGTNTGELFF
v_gene: TRBV7-2; d_gene: NA; j_gene: TRBJ2-7; abundance: NA; CDR3nt: TGTGCCAGCAGCTTACTTGGGGGCGGCGAGCAGTACTTC; CDR3aa: CASSLLGGGEQYF
v_gene: TRBV19; d_gene: NA; j_gene: TRBJ1-1; abundance: NA; CDR3nt: TGTGCCAGTAGTAATTCGAGGTCCTACACTGAAGCTTTCTTT; CDR3aa: CASSNSRSYTEAFF
v_gene: TRBV19; d_gene: NA; j_gene: TRBJ2-1; abundance: NA; CDR3nt: TGTGCCAGTAGGACAAGGAATGGACTCAATGAGCAGTTCTTC; CDR3aa: CASRTRNGLNEQFF
v_gene: TRBV2; d_gene: NA; j_gene: TRBJ1-5; abundance: NA; CDR3nt: TGTGCCAGCAGTGCACCCAGTGGGGCGAGCAATCAGCCCCAGCATTTT; CDR3aa: CASSAPSGASNQPQHF
v_gene: TRBV7-8; d_gene: TRBD2; j_gene: TRBJ2-1; abundance: NA; CDR3nt: TGTGCCAGCAGCTTAGTTGGGCCTGGGACTAGCGGGGGGAATGAGCAGTTCTTC; CDR3aa: CASSLVGPGTSGGNEQFF
v_gene: TRBV12-3/TRBV12-4; d_gene: TRBD1; j_gene: TRBJ1-2; abundance: NA; CDR3nt: TGTGCCAGCGGACAGGCGACTGGCTACACCTTC; CDR3aa: CASGQATGYTF
v_gene: TRBV5-6; d_gene: NA; j_gene: TRBJ1-2; abundance: NA; CDR3nt: TGTGCCAGCAGCTTTTCCCCGACAGCAACTAACTATGGCTACACCTTC; CDR3aa: CASSFSPTATNYGYTF
v_gene: TRBV5-4; d_gene: NA; j_gene: TRBJ2-2; abundance: NA; CDR3nt: TGTGCCAGCAGCTTGAACAGGGTCTACGGGGAGCTGTTTTTT; CDR3aa: CASSLNRVYGELFF
v_gene: TRBV7-2; d_gene: NA; j_gene: TRBJ1-2; abundance: NA; CDR3nt: TGTGCCAGCACCTTCCTCGGGGCGGGAAGTGGGGTTTATGGCTACACCTTC; CDR3aa: CASTFLGAGSGVYGYTF
v_gene: TRBV19; d_gene: NA; j_gene: TRBJ2-6; abundance: few; CDR3nt: TGTGCCAGTAGTATTTCGGGGTATGGGGCCAACGTCCTGACTTTC; CDR3aa: CASSISGYGANVLTF
v_gene: TRBV2; d_gene: NA; j_gene: TRBJ1-5; abundance: NA; CDR3nt: TGTGCCAGCAGTGAAGGGCCCAGCAATCAGCCCCAGCATTTT; CDR3aa: CASSEGPSNQPQHF
v_gene: TRBV5-8; d_gene: TRBD2; j_gene: TRBJ2-3; abundance: once; CDR3nt: TGTGCCAGCAGCTTGGTCCTAGCGGGATCAGATACGCAGTATTTT; CDR3aa: CASSLVLAGSDTQYF
v_gene: TRBV6-1; d_gene: NA; j_gene: TRBJ1-2; abundance: NA; CDR3nt: TGTGCCAGCAGTGAATTGGGCGTTGGCTATGGCTACACCTTC; CDR3aa: CASSELGVGYGYTF
v_gene: TRBV6-5; d_gene: TRBD2; j_gene: TRBJ2-7; abundance: NA; CDR3nt: TGTGCCAGCAATAGACTAGCGGGAGCTGGCGAGCAGTACTTC; CDR3aa: CASNRLAGAGEQYF
v_gene: TRBV10-1; d_gene: NA; j_gene: TRBJ2-5; abundance: NA; CDR3nt: TGCGCCAGCAAAGTTTTGTTGAGTTCGGACATAGATGATCAAGAGACCCAGTACTTC; CDR3aa: CASKVLLSSDIDDQETQYF
v_gene: TRBV18; d_gene: TRBD2; j_gene: TRBJ2-2; abundance: NA; CDR3nt: TGTGCCAGCTCACCACAGCTAGCGGGAGAGGTCGGGGAGCTGTTTTTT; CDR3aa: CASSPQLAGEVGELFF
v_gene: TRBV9; d_gene: TRBD1; j_gene: TRBJ1-2; abundance: NA; CDR3nt: TGTGCCAGCAGCGCGAAGGGACAGGGTACTAACTATGGCTACACCTTC; CDR3aa: CASSAKGQGTNYGYTF
v_gene: TRBV28; d_gene: NA; j_gene: TRBJ2-7; abundance: few; CDR3nt: TGTGCCAGCAGCTCGGGGGTGTACGAGCAGTACTTC; CDR3aa: CASSSGVYEQYF
v_gene: TRBV29-1; d_gene: TRBD1; j_gene: TRBJ1-5; abundance: NA; CDR3nt: TGCAGCGTAACAGGACAGGGGAGCAATCAGCCCCAGCATTTT; CDR3aa: CSVTGQGSNQPQHF
v_gene: TRBV9; d_gene: TRBD1; j_gene: TRBJ2-2; abundance: NA; CDR3nt: TGTGCCAGCAGCGGACAGGGGGCGCGTACCGGGGAGCTGTTTTTT; CDR3aa: CASSGQGARTGELFF
v_gene: TRBV7-2; d_gene: TRBD1; j_gene: TRBJ1-2; abundance: once; CDR3nt: TGTGCCAGCAGTACGTCCGGGACAGGGCCCTATGGCTACACCTTC; CDR3aa: CASSTSGTGPYGYTF
v_gene: TRBV30; d_gene: TRBD1; j_gene: TRBJ1-5; abundance: NA; CDR3nt: TGTGCCTGGAGTCAGGGGGCAGAACAGCCCCAGCATTTT; CDR3aa: CAWSQGAEQPQHF
v_gene: TRBV28; d_gene: NA; j_gene: TRBJ2-7; abundance: NA; CDR3nt: TGTGCCAGCAGTTTGCTTTTGGGCCTTAGCTCCTACGAGCAGTACTTC; CDR3aa: CASSLLLGLSSYEQYF
v_gene: TRBV18; d_gene: NA; j_gene: TRBJ2-7; abundance: NA; CDR3nt: TGTGCCAGCTCACCTCAGGGAGGTCAAACGGCCTACGAGCAGTACTTC; CDR3aa: CASSPQGGQTAYEQYF
v_gene: TRBV12-3/TRBV12-4; d_gene: TRBD1; j_gene: TRBJ1-2; abundance: NA; CDR3nt: TGTGCCAGCAGGGGGACAGCGTTCTATGGCTACACCTTC; CDR3aa: CASRGTAFYGYTF
v_gene: TRBV27; d_gene: NA; j_gene: TRBJ2-7; abundance: NA; CDR3nt: TGTGCCAGCAGTTTTTCCACAGGGACTATCTCCTACGAGCAGTACTTC; CDR3aa: CASSFSTGTISYEQYF
v_gene: TRBV28; d_gene: NA; j_gene: TRBJ2-5; abundance: once; CDR3nt: TGTGCCAGCAGTCTCCCGGCGGGCCAAGAGACCCAGTACTTC; CDR3aa: CASSLPAGQETQYF
v_gene: TRBV6-5; d_gene: TRBD1; j_gene: TRBJ2-3; abundance: NA; CDR3nt: TGTGCCAGCAGCTGGGACAGGGCTAGCACAGATACGCAGTATTTT; CDR3aa: CASSWDRASTDTQYF
v_gene: TRBV20-1; d_gene: NA; j_gene: TRBJ2-5; abundance: NA; CDR3nt: TGCAGTGCTAGTTTAGGACAGAGACAAGAGACCCAGTACTTC; CDR3aa: CSASLGQRQETQYF
v_gene: TRBV7-2; d_gene: TRBD1; j_gene: TRBJ1-5; abundance: NA; CDR3nt: TGTGCCAGCAGTTGGACAGGGGAAGGCAATCAGCCCCAGCATTTT; CDR3aa: CASSWTGEGNQPQHF
v_gene: TRBV2; d_gene: NA; j_gene: TRBJ1-5; abundance: NA; CDR3nt: TGTGCCAGCAGTCGAGGCCAGCTCAATCAGCCCCAGCATTTT; CDR3aa: CASSRGQLNQPQHF
v_gene: TRBV5-1; d_gene: NA; j_gene: TRBJ1-5; abundance: NA; CDR3nt: TGCGCCAGCAGCTTGGCAGGGGTCGGGAATCAGCCCCAGCATTTT; CDR3aa: CASSLAGVGNQPQHF
v_gene: TRBV12-3/TRBV12-4; d_gene: TRBD1; j_gene: TRBJ2-7; abundance: once; CDR3nt: TGTGCCAGCAGCCCGGGACAGGCCTACGAGCAGTACTTC; CDR3aa: CASSPGQAYEQYF
v_gene: TRBV11-2; d_gene: NA; j_gene: TRBJ2-2; abundance: NA; CDR3nt: TGTGCCAGCAGCTTAGGCCCGGGACTCGACACCGGGGAGCTGTTTTTT; CDR3aa: CASSLGPGLDTGELFF